A single TCR beta chain is shown here with its context. Its recognized antigen is unknown. Base quality data are lacking; no much larger clone is found one base away. This CDR3 is also generated by other DNA sequences in the sample. The cohort consisted of 600 to 700 healthy bone marrow donors. Cohort members were all nominally healthy when sampled, although unrecorded immune exposures were likely present. The donor was CMV seropositive and belonged to the group of 250 to 300 seropositive cohort members. Every donor gave a peripheral blood sample, and the peripheral blood mononuclear cells from that sample were used for TCR beta sequencing. The Qiagen DNeasy Blood Extraction Kit was used to extract genomic DNA from the blood cell samples. The record originates from a study of cytomegalovirus exposure and HLA in healthy donors (dated by TCRdb to the late 2010s). A note on the overall study: According to an earlier analysis of several hundred of the donors, 150 million to 200 million T cells yielded approximately 120 million unique TCR beta sequences and 276 Gb of sequence data. An early release that covered about 600 HLA-typed donors contained approximately 300 gigabases of sequencing data and some 87 million unique TCR sequences. Among the roughly 430 genotyped donors, around 81% belonged to the genetic ancestry cluster associated with self-reported Caucasian donors. The study aimed to test whether signatures of past pathogen exposure could be identified by cataloging public T cell receptors. The study used immunosequencing to profile the T cell repertoires of several hundred subjects and linked those repertoires to cytomegalovirus serostatus. A separate validation cohort of 100 to 150 different subjects was used in addition to the roughly 620-subject first cohort. To predict cytomegalovirus infection status, the study combined high-throughput TCR immunosequencing, statistical association of individual TCRs with disease status, and machine learning. In a later analysis, previously published TCR beta repertoires from 666 donors were re-analyzed and high-resolution HLA genotyping was added so that TCR occurrence patterns could be studied. The later analysis used no new phenotypic data to find candidate immune exposures, relying instead on TCR beta sequences and their occurrence across donors. To decide whether each TCR beta V gene segment behaved as functional or pseudogenic, an earlier analysis of some 600 of the donors relied on high-throughput TCR beta sequencing. Donor age, sex, ethnicity and CMV serostatus were compiled together with the repertoire data. A later genetic analysis took genome-wide SNP genotypes for about 65% of the 666 donors and used that subset as a discovery cohort. All discovery cohort repertoires had been generated on a single sequencing platform. Class I and class II HLA loci were covered by the typing at four-digit resolution. The number of typed donors differed by locus: roughly 620-630 for A, B, C, DRB1 and DQB1; 522 for DQA1; about 600 for DPA1; and 450 to 480 for DPB1. About 5 DR-DQ haplotypes were handled as single units for association and clustering, since linkage in the cohort was strong. Among about 360 genotyped donors of the cohort, an average of roughly 240,000 unique TCR beta nucleotide sequences were sequenced per donor, around 20% of them non-productive.

Relative to germline, V is 5 bases shorter and J is 1 base shorter, with 14 bases between their ends. CDR1 and CDR2 are drawn from the germline V gene (reference sequence): MNHEY, SMNVEV. The CDR3 numbers 15 residues from cysteine through phenylalanine. Kept here is only the CDR3 DNA, which spans 45 bases and is read in frame from base 1. Library preparation employed the immunoSEQ multiplex PCR assay. A mixture of 60 forward primers for TCR Vbeta segments and 13 reverse primers for TCR Jbeta segments was used in the multiplex PCR. The CDR3 region of rearranged TCR beta genes was amplified from genomic DNA with a multiplex PCR assay. Amplified TCR beta libraries were sequenced as 87-base-pair reads on the Illumina HiSeq System. In the paper's pipeline: Across the roughly 640 repertoires, a later analysis counted approximately 75 million unique TCR beta chains, some 11 million of which were shared by at least two donors. Raw reads were error-corrected and collapsed into unique sequences with a nearest-neighbor algorithm that merged closely related sequences to remove PCR and sequencing errors. Alignment of CDR3 sequences to IMGT reference sequences was used to assign V, D and J gene segments. For a sequence to be retained, at least a six-nucleotide match to both a V gene segment and a J gene segment was required. A rearrangement was called productive if the CDR3 had no stop codons and remained in frame with V and J, and every other rearrangement was called non-productive. CDR3 was defined according to IMGT convention as the region running from the second conserved V-encoded cysteine to the conserved J-encoded phenylalanine. Sequences without an unambiguous match to a single V gene segment were excluded from the earlier analysis of a few hundred of the donors. An earlier analysis of over 450 of the donors classified V segments as functional when productive rearrangements were above 56.7% and as segregating when the standard deviation between donors was above 5%. To diagnose cytomegalovirus status from the catalog of TCR beta chain sequences, a statistical classification framework was built. A later analysis assigned V and J genes by comparing TCR nucleotide sequences with IMGT/GENE-DB human TR gene sequences. A later analysis assigned CDR3 sequences and most-parsimonious VDJ recombination scenarios with the TCRdist pipeline. A later analysis defined each TCR beta chain by its CDR3 amino acid sequence plus V-gene family, and excluded reads lacking a unique V-gene family. To address suspected cross-contamination and a sequencing artifact, a later analysis removed roughly 640 highly shared, low-generation-probability nucleotide sequences. For each public chain, a later analysis derived a clonal expansion index from normalized ranks of inferred template counts within each repertoire. Generation probabilities in a later analysis came from a VDJ recombination model fitted to out-of-frame rearrangements, and those results were checked against IGoR. Hypergeometric tests were used in a later analysis to score TCR-TCR, TCR-HLA and TCR-CMV co-occurrence, with a repertoire-size bias correction applied to the TCR pairs. In a later analysis, false discovery rates were estimated by permuting HLA or CMV assignments 20 times. In a later analysis, co-occurring TCRs were grouped with DBSCAN, and TCRdist sequence similarity was added when clustering was performed within HLA-allele-positive subsets. Repertoires with fewer than 30,000 or more than 120,000 public chains were left out of co-occurrence clustering, as were a handful of repertoires with anomalous nucleotide sharing. This immuneACCESS table, as held by TCRdb, lists in-frame sequences with V and J called but not all clones. Of the missing ones, under half trace to an unresolved V gene in checked studies; the others have no known cause. V, J and clone size derive from that table, while D and trimming were established from the DNA sequence. A total of about 190,000 clones appear in this sample, about four fifths of them only once. The leading ten clones occupy approximately 6% of the sample.

Study-level results and caveats: In a later analysis, HLA-associated TCR beta chains were found to be more clonally expanded and to have lower generation probabilities than equally common non-associated chains. Most TCR sequences were observed very rarely across donors, whereas some public TCRs were present in many individuals. An earlier analysis of roughly 570 of the donors showed that most TCR beta V segments appeared in productive rearrangements either about 87% or about 30% of the time, which broadly matched IMGT annotations. In a later genetic analysis, a missense DCLRE1C variant was associated with V-gene and J-gene trimming of TCR beta chains, and the association was replicated in an independent cohort. According to a later analysis, parvovirus B19, influenza, CMV and Epstein-Barr virus appeared linked to several top co-occurrence clusters. A further reported finding was that TCR beta sequences accurately predicted the HLA-A and HLA-B alleles for most subjects in the first cohort. Correlated functional status among segregating V segments might reflect linkage disequilibrium, but an unknown experimental factor could not be ruled out. Strong co-occurrence of HLA alleles, especially DR and DQ, made assigning TCR associations to individual alleles difficult. The study listed 164 TCR beta chains as associated with cytomegalovirus. A later genetic analysis reported fewer N-insertions in productive TCRs among donors in an Asian-associated ancestry cluster than the roughly 640-donor mean. A later analysis associated 15,000 or so TCR beta sequences with specific HLA alleles at a false discovery rate of 0.05. The classifier was reported to diagnose cytomegalovirus status with high specificity and sensitivity in both the original cohort and the validation cohort. Because HLA typing was missing for some donors at each locus, association tests included only the typed subset. A few of the identified cytomegalovirus-associated TCR beta chains were confirmed in vitro to be specific for cytomegalovirus antigens. In a later analysis, most CMV-associated TCR beta chains were found to appear HLA-restricted, with HLA associations seemingly driven largely by CMV exposure. A cluster of highly shared sequence variants was judged likely to represent a technical artifact of the sequencing pipeline. Because the 87-base-pair reads could not distinguish some IMGT-functional V segments, including TRBV6-2 and TRBV6-3, those segments were excluded. Sequencing depth was assumed to be roughly uniform across donors in the presence/absence analyses, though that assumption may not hold. In a later analysis, TCR association rates were found to vary across HLA loci, with the most associated TCRs seen for DRB1 alleles and the fewest for HLA-C alleles. Immune exposure information for the cohort was limited to CMV serostatus. It was suggested by the authors that the approach could potentially be generalized to other disease states and immunological phenotypes. This cohort had only TCR beta chains sequenced, and the lack of alpha or paired-chain data limited which features could be detected. Because counts were too low, 15 to 20 rarely observed V segments, including chromosome 9 orphons, were excluded from the earlier analysis of some 590 of the donors.

The sequenced sample consisted of PBMCs. The receptor comes from a woman in her 30s in good health and CMV-seropositive. This chain is built from TRBV27 and TRBJ2-5, with a tentative D gene TRBD1 over 6 matching bases. CDR3 protein: CASSPGGQIQETQYF. The DNA sequence is given as TGTGCCAGCAGTCCCGGAGGACAGATCCAAGAGACCCAGTACTTC.